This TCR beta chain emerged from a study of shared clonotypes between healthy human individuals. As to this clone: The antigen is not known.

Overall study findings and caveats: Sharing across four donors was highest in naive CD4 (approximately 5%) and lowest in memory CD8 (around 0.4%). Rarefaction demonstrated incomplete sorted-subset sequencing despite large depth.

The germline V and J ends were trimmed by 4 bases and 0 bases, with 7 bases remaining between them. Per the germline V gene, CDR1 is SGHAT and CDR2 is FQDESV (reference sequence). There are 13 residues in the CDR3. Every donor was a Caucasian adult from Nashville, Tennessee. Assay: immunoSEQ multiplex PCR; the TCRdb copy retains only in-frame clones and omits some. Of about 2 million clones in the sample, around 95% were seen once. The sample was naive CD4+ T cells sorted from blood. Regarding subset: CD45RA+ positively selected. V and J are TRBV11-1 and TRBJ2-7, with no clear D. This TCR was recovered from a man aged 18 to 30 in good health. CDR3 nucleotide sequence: TGTGCCAGCAGCTCCCGAGCCTCCTACGAGCAGTACTTC. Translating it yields CASSSRASYEQYF.